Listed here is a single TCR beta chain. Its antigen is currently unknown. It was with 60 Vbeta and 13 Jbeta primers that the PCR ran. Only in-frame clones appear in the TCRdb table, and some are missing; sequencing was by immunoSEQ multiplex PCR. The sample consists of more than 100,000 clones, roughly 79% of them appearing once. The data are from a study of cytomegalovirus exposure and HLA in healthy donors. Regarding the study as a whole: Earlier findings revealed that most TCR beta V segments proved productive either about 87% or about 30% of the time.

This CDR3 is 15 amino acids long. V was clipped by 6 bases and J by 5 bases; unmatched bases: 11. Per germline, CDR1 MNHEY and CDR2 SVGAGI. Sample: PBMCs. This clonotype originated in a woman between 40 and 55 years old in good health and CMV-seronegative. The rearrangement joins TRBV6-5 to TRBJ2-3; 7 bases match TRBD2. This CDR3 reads CASSSPGLDRDTQYF. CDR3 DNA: TGTGCCAGCAGCAGTCCTGGACTAGACCGAGATACGCAGTATTTT.